This entry lists 25 T cell receptor beta chains sequenced from one sample in a study of molecular identifiers for immune sequencing clone quantification. One entry per CDR3 protein, called by TCRdb with MiXCR from the PCR reads. The repertoire consists of just under 650,000 distinct CDR3 sequences, with 15% to 20% occurring once and the leading ten covering 0.85% to 0.9%. Sequencing used naive CD8+ T cells from blood, with Jurkat cell RNA spiked in. The subset was: FACS-sorted CD8+CD4-CCR7+CD45RA+ naive T cells. These receptors were taken from a human donor in good health. Some libraries in this study had Jurkat cell RNA spiked in.

This clonotype occurred a few times. The chain employs TRBV19 and TRBJ2-1; D ambiguous. V lost 1 base, J lost 14 bases, and 18 bases lay in between. CDR1 is LNHDA and CDR2 is SQIVND in the germline V gene (reference sequence). This CDR3 is 14 amino acids long. The CDR3 spells CASSIGEFSEEKFF. The CDR3 DNA is TGTGCCAGTAGTATAGGAGAGTTCTCCGAGGAGAAGTTCTTC.

This chain connects TRBV9 to TRBJ2-3; 7 bases map to TRBD2. Germline CDR1 is SGDLS and CDR2 is YYNGEE. CDR3 length equals 15 residues. After removal of 4 bases from V and 6 bases from J, the junction contained 11 bases not matched to a gene. CDR3 coding DNA: TGTGCCAGCAGCCTAAGCGGGAACTCGGGGGATACGCAGTATTTT. Residues: CASSLSGNSGDTQYF.

This clonotype was seen ten or more times. The chain links TRBV9 to TRBJ1-1, with D unresolved. The V and J ends lost 1 base and 6 bases respectively, with 10 bases between them. The CDR3 runs to 13 residues. CDR1 SGDLS and CDR2 YYNGEE come from the germline V gene. The CDR3 bases are TGTGCCAGCAGCGTACTTTCTGGAGCTGAAGCTTTCTTT. As protein: CASSVLSGAEAFF.

A word on this clonotype: One end of the junction varies from germline; a read error may be responsible. The rearrangement uses TRBV11-2 and TRBJ1-1; no definite D call. Germline lookup yields CDR1 SGHAT and CDR2 FQNNGV. This CDR3 has 13 residues. The CDR3 here is CASSSPRRTGAFF. The CDR3 nucleotides are TGTGCCAGCAGCTCCCCGCGGAGGACTGGAGCTTTCTTT. The whole variable domain, filled in from reference TRBV11-2 and TRBJ1-1, reads EAGVAQSPRYKIIEKRQSVAFWCNPISGHATLYWYQQILGQGPKLLIQFQNNGVVDDSQLPKDRFSAERLKGVDSTLKIQPAKLEDSAVYLCASSSPRRTGAFFGQGTRLTVV.

Turning to this clonotype: This sequence may be a read error, since a much larger clone differs from it by one base. This chain links TRBV20-1 with TRBJ2-3, with TRBD2 matching over 9 bases. Germline values: CDR1 DFQATT, CDR2 SNEGSKA (reference sequence). This CDR3 is 11 amino acids long. The CDR3 nucleotides are TGCAGTGTGAGAGGGAGACTAGCGGACCATTTT. The encoded protein is CSVRGRLADHF.

This clonotype was observed a handful of times. The V and J genes are TRBV2 and TRBJ1-3; tentatively, D is TRBD1 (5 bases). The CDR3 totals 16 residues. V gave up 2 bases and J gave up 8 bases, with 19 bases separating them. Germline V gene lookup returns CDR1 SNHLY and CDR2 FYNNEI. The CDR3 bases are TGTGCCAGCAGTGAAATCCCCCAGGGTACGGAAGACACCATATATTTT. It translates to CASSEIPQGTEDTIYF.

On this clonotype itself: Just one base apart from a much larger clone, this may be a read error. The CDR3, as DNA: TGTGCTAACAGCTTAGTCCCCCCGGAGTCTGGGTTGAATGAGCAGTTCTTC. Amino acids: CANSLVPPESGLNEQFF. The chain has TRBV7-7 and TRBJ2-1; D remains unclear. Germline V CDR1 and CDR2: SSHAT, FNYEAQ (reference sequence). CDR3 size: 17 residues.

With respect to this clonotype: A junction boundary mismatches the germline segment, possibly from a read error. This sequence joins TRBV3-1 and TRBJ1-3; no reliable D call. Germline V lookup: CDR1 LGHDT, CDR2 YNNKEL (reference sequence). The CDR3 consists of 18 residues. The CDR3 DNA reads TGTGCCAGCAGCCAAGCGATGGGCGAGCCAATCTCTGGAAGCACCATATATTTT. It codes for CASSQAMGEPISGSTIYF.

The CDR3 sequence: CASSASGVTNTEAFF. In DNA form, the CDR3 reads TGTGCCAGCAGCGCTTCCGGGGTGACGAACACTGAAGCTTTCTTT. The V gene is TRBV11-2, the J gene TRBJ1-1; D not certain. Germline CDR1 reads SGHAT; CDR2 reads FQNNGV. This CDR3 has 15 residues. Trimming removed 5 bases at V and 1 base at J, with 14 bases between.

This clonotype was detected a few times. A much larger clone differs by one base, so this may be a read error. V and J are TRBV29-1 and TRBJ2-5; TRBD1 aligns across 8 bases. Germline V gene data show CDR1 as SQVTM and CDR2 as ANQGSEA. The CDR3 has 13 amino acids. The CDR3 DNA reads as TGCAGTAGACAGGGGTCGGACCAAGGGACCCAGTACTTC. Translation: CSRQGSDQGTQYF.

This clonotype was detected many times. The chain has TRBV13 and TRBJ1-2; maybe TRBD1 (6 bases). This CDR3 is built from 15 residues. Germline assignment: CDR1 PRHDT and CDR2 FYEKMQ (reference sequence). The V end was cut by 5 bases, the J end by 4 bases, with 17 bases between. The CDR3 DNA reads TGTGCCAGCAGCCTAAGACAGGAGGACTTCTATGGCTACACCTTC. Amino acids: CASSLRQEDFYGYTF. Full variable domain (outside the CDR3, taken from reference TRBV13 and TRBJ1-2): AAGVIQSPRHLIKEKRETATLKCYPIPRHDTVYWYQQGPGQDPQFLISFYEKMQSDKGSIPDRFSAQQFSDYHSELNMSSLELGDSALYFCASSLRQEDFYGYTFGSGTRLTVV.

This clonotype was found a few times. It may be a read error: a sequence one base away is much more abundant. The chain is built from TRBV28 and TRBJ2-5; tentative D call: TRBD1 (5 bases). CDR3 length equals 15 residues. The V gene's germline CDR1 is MDHEN and CDR2 SYDVKM. V was clipped by 1 base and J by 5 bases, with 14 bases between them. The CDR3 nucleotides read TGTGCCAGCAGTTTATTTGGCAGGGCGATGGAGACCCAGTACTTC. Translated, it gives CASSLFGRAMETQYF.

This clonotype has more than one count but fewer than ten. The chain has TRBV11-2 and TRBJ2-1; 9 bases align to TRBD2. The CDR3 has 14 residues. CDR1 SGHAT and CDR2 FQNNGV come from the germline V gene. Losses at the gene ends were 4 bases for V and 10 bases for J; bases not matched to a gene: 8. CDR3 sequence reads: CASSSKGLAGEQFF. Here the CDR3 DNA reads TGTGCCAGCAGCTCAAAAGGGCTAGCGGGGGAGCAGTTCTTC.

This clonotype was observed at least ten times. The V call is TRBV20-1, the J call TRBJ2-5; 7 nucleotides match TRBD1. Germline CDR1 reads DFQATT; CDR2 reads SNEGSKA (reference sequence). V shed 2 bases and J 5 bases; nucleotides not matched to a gene: 8. The CDR3 totals 14 residues. CDR3 sequence reads: CSARHRGVGETQYF. CDR3 in DNA: TGCAGTGCTAGACACAGGGGCGTTGGGGAGACCCAGTACTTC.

This clonotype turned up a few times. This chain links TRBV13 with TRBJ1-2; 9 bases agree with TRBD1. V shed 4 bases and J 2 bases; nucleotides not matched to a gene: 11. Germline V gene sequence: CDR1 PRHDT, CDR2 FYEKMQ (reference sequence). This CDR3 comprises 17 residues. CDR3 DNA sequence: TGTGCCAGCAGCTCCGGGACAGGGATTTTTTTAAACTATGGCTACACCTTC. Translation gives CASSSGTGIFLNYGYTF.

Ten or more counts support this clonotype. J is TRBJ1-2 and V is TRBV14; 8 nucleotides match TRBD1. The CDR3 has 14 amino acids. Germline lookup yields CDR1 SGHDN and CDR2 FVKESK. V lost 5 bases, J lost 2 bases, and 4 bases stayed unmatched. CDR3 sequence (DNA): TGTGCCAGCAGCTACGGGACAGGAAACTATGGCTACACCTTC. Translated, it gives CASSYGTGNYGYTF.

Remarks on this clonotype: A much more abundant neighbour one base away suggests this may be a read error. The V call is TRBV5-3, the J call TRBJ2-7; 8 nucleotides line up with TRBD2. TRBV5-3 is an open reading frame, and its role is uncertain. The J segment lost 9 bases and the V segment lost 8 bases, leaving 16 bases of the junction unmatched. The CDR3 consists of 14 residues. In DNA, the CDR3 is TGTGCCAGCAGCATAGGGACTAGGTTCACCGGGCAGTACTTC. This gives the protein CASSIGTRFTGQYF.

This clonotype appeared a few times. Possible read error: a much larger clone is one base away. The chain couples TRBV6-1 to TRBJ2-7; D remains ambiguous. The CDR3 is made up of 13 amino acids. Germline V gene sequence: CDR1 MNHNS, CDR2 SASEGT. The CDR3 sequence is CASSETESYGQYF. The CDR3 nucleotides are TGTGCCAGCAGTGAGACGGAGTCCTACGGGCAGTACTTC.

This clonotype was picked up a small number of times. This chain connects TRBV29-1 to TRBJ2-3; D possibly corresponds to TRBD2 (6 bases). Germline V lookup: CDR1 SQVTM, CDR2 ANQGSEA. V shed 1 base and J shed 0 bases, with 17 bases lying between them. The CDR3 is made up of 17 amino acids. The CDR3: CSVEGTSGLLSTDTQYF. The CDR3 DNA sequence: TGCAGCGTTGAAGGGACCTCGGGACTCTTAAGCACAGATACGCAGTATTTT.

Worth noting for this clonotype: A much larger clone lies one base from this, so it may be a read error. V usage is TRBV6-2 or TRBV6-3 and J usage is TRBJ2-7; TRBD2 agrees at 7 bases. Germline V gives CDR1 MNHEY, CDR2 SVGEGT. The CDR3 runs to 13 residues. The chain's CDR3 is CASSHSTGGEQYF. The CDR3 DNA sequence: TGTGCCAGCAGTCACTCGACGGGGGGTGAGCAGTACTTC.

The V call is TRBV7-2, the J call TRBJ1-6; no clear D. Germline CDR1 reads SGHTA; CDR2 reads FQGNSA. With 5 bases removed from V and 6 bases from J, the gap between germline ends came to 14 bases. The CDR3 has 15 residues. For the CDR3, the DNA is TGTGCCAGCAGCCCAGAGAAGGTTCTTAATTCACCCCTCCACTTT. Its translation: CASSPEKVLNSPLHF. The whole variable domain, filled in from reference TRBV7-2 and TRBJ1-6, reads GAGVSQSPSNKVTEKGKDVELRCDPISGHTALYWYRQSLGQGLEFLIYFQGNSAPDKSGLPSDRFSAERTGGSVSTLTIQRTQQEDSAVYLCASSPEKVLNSPLHFGNGTRLTVT.

This clonotype was found many times. This sequence joins TRBV30 and TRBJ2-7; D is perhaps TRBD2 (5 bases). The CDR3 contains 13 residues. CDR1 GTSNPN and CDR2 SVGIG come from the germline V gene (reference sequence). V gave up 2 bases and J gave up 2 bases, with 10 bases separating them. For the CDR3, the DNA is TGTGCCTGGAGTCTGGACTGGACCTACGAGCAGTACTTC. Protein sequence: CAWSLDWTYEQYF.

This clonotype appeared many times. The J gene is TRBJ2-3, the V gene TRBV12-3 or TRBV12-4; a weak D match, TRBD1 (6 bases). The CDR3 runs to 17 residues. The V gene lost 3 bases and the J gene lost 0 bases, with 16 bases spanning the gap. The CDR3 coding sequence is TGTGCCAGCAGTTTGGGGGCGATCGTGGTCAGCACAGATACGCAGTATTTT. This encodes CASSLGAIVVSTDTQYF.

This clonotype was detected a few times. The gene calls are TRBV30 and TRBJ2-5, with 9 bases lining up with TRBD2. Per germline, CDR1 GTSNPN and CDR2 SVGIG (reference sequence). V was pared by 4 bases and J by 5 bases, with 11 bases of the junction left unmatched. The CDR3 contains 15 residues. CDR3 amino acids: CAWTLGGRAGETQYF. Here the CDR3 DNA reads TGTGCCTGGACCCTTGGCGGGAGGGCCGGGGAGACCCAGTACTTC.

This clonotype was recorded at least ten times. The J gene is TRBJ2-3, the V gene TRBV20-1; D gene uncertain. The CDR3 consists of 13 residues. CDR1 DFQATT and CDR2 SNEGSKA come from the germline V gene (reference sequence). V dropped 6 bases and J dropped 0 bases, with 10 bases sitting between them. In nucleotides, the CDR3 is TGCAGTGCCGTCCGGTCCAGCACAGATACGCAGTATTTT. It is translated as CSAVRSSTDTQYF.